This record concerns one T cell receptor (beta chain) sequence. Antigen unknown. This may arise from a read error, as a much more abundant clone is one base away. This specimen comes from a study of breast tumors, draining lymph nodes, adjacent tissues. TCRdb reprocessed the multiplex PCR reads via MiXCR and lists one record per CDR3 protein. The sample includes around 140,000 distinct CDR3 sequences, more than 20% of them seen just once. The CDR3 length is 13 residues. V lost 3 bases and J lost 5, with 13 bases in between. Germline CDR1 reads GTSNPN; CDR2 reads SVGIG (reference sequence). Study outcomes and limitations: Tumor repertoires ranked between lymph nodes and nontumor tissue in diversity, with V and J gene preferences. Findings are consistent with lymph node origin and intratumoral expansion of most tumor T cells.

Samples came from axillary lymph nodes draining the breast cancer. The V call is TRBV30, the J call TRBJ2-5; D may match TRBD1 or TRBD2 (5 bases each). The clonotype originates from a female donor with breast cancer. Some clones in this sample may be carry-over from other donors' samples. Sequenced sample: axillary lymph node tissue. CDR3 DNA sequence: TGTGCCTGGAGGTTTGAGGGGCTTGAGACCCAGTACTTC. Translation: CAWRFEGLETQYF.